These 26 T cell receptor beta chains were sequenced from one sample in a study of cytomegalovirus exposure and HLA in healthy donors (dated by TCRdb to 2016 to 2017). The library was built by means of the immunoSEQ multiplex PCR assay. A mixture of 60 forward primers for TCR Vbeta segments and 13 reverse primers for TCR Jbeta segments was used in the multiplex PCR. TCRdb obtained this table from immuneACCESS and retained in-frame rearrangements with V and J assigned. These tables miss some clones; where compared with another copy, unresolved V genes account for less than half of the shortfall, and the remainder is unexplained. This sample is represented by around 210,000 clones; approximately 80% of them were singletons. The ten most abundant clones make up 2.5% to 3.5% of the sample. Sequencing was carried out using PBMCs. The receptor source for this set is a woman aged 25 to 39 in good health and CMV-seronegative.

This clone was counted only a few times. The CDR3 nucleotides read TGTGCCAGTAGTCCGGGCGGGGGGCTCTACGAGCAGTACTTC. Amino acid sequence: CASSPGGGLYEQYF. The chain employs TRBV19 and TRBJ2-7, with TRBD2 matching 8 bases. CDR3 length: 14 amino acids. Germline CDR1 and CDR2: LNHDA and SQIVND (reference sequence). V lost 5 bases and J lost 3; bases outside the gene matches: 6.

Here the CDR3 reads CASSLEQGAGGYTF. The CDR3 coding sequence is TGCGCCAGCAGCTTGGAACAGGGGGCTGGAGGCTACACCTTC. V gene TRBV5-1 combines with J gene TRBJ1-2, with 9 bases that match TRBD1. Germline V lookup: CDR1 SGHRS, CDR2 YFSETQ. This CDR3 contains 14 residues. J lost 8 bases, V lost 0 bases, and 5 bases had no gene match.

CDR3 region: CASSLLGGSGSYEQYF. The CDR3 DNA follows: TGTGCCAGCAGTCTCCTCGGGGGTAGCGGGAGCTACGAGCAGTACTTC. V is TRBV28 and J is TRBJ2-7, with 9 bases that match TRBD2. Germline lookup yields CDR1 MDHEN and CDR2 SYDVKM. The CDR3 loop spans 16 amino acids. Trimming took 5 bases from V and 3 from J; bases not matched to a gene: 11.

This chain links TRBV2 with TRBJ1-2; 7 bases map to TRBD1. Germline CDR1 and CDR2: SNHLY and FYNNEI. The ends lost 8 bases at V and 8 bases at J; junction bases unmatched: 8. The CDR3 extends over 12 amino acids. The CDR3 nucleotides are TGTGCCAGCCGACAGGGCGCGAACGGCTACACCTTC. Its translation: CASRQGANGYTF.

The chain employs TRBV6-5 and TRBJ1-1, with TRBD1 matching 9 bases. The V segment lost 5 bases and the J segment 5 bases; nucleotides outside the gene matches: 6. CDR3 length: 14 amino acids. Per germline, CDR1 MNHEY and CDR2 SVGAGI. CDR3 sequence: CASSRGTGWTEAFF. The DNA of the CDR3 is TGTGCCAGCAGTCGGGGGACAGGGTGGACTGAAGCTTTCTTT.

CDR3 DNA sequence: TGTGCCAGCCTGCCGGGATGGGGGCTGTACACTGAAGCTTTCTTT. Protein product: CASLPGWGLYTEAFF. The V gene is TRBV27, the J gene TRBJ1-1; weak D call: TRBD1 (6 bases). Germline CDR1 MNHEY, CDR2 SMNVEV (reference sequence). V was cut by 8 bases and J by 3 bases, with 19 bases left in between. CDR3 length: 15 residues.

The CDR3 loop reads CASSITGTNYGYTF. In DNA form, the CDR3 reads TGTGCCAGTAGTATAACGGGGACTAACTATGGCTACACCTTC. The rearrangement joins TRBV19 to TRBJ1-2; D not resolved. The V end was cut by 2 bases, the J end by 0 bases, with 7 bases between. The CDR3 totals 14 residues. The germline CDR1 and CDR2 sequences are LNHDA and SQIVND (reference sequence).

The genes are TRBV7-9 and TRBJ2-3; D is possibly TRBD2 (6 bases). The CDR3 covers 14 residues. Germline values: CDR1 SEHNR, CDR2 FQNEAQ (reference sequence). The V end lost 2 bases, the J end lost 6 bases, and 12 bases lay between the germline ends. CDR3 sequence (DNA): TGTGCCAGCAGCTTATCGGAGGGGAGCGATACGCAGTATTTT. It encodes CASSLSEGSDTQYF.

The CDR3 DNA reads as TGCGCCAGCAGCTTGGCAGGCGGGAGGGGGAACTACGAGCAGTACTTC. Amino acids: CASSLAGGRGNYEQYF. This chain links TRBV5-1 with TRBJ2-7; 9 bases align to TRBD2. V lost 0 bases, J lost 3 bases, and 7 bases stayed unmatched. The germline gives CDR1 SGHRS, CDR2 YFSETQ. CDR3 length: 16 residues.

The genes are TRBV27 and TRBJ2-7; TRBD2 matches 7 bases. J was trimmed by 1 base and V by 2 bases; bases with no gene match: 5. This CDR3 region has 15 residues. Germline V gives CDR1 MNHEY, CDR2 SMNVEV (reference sequence). Written as DNA, the CDR3 is TGTGCCAGCAGTTTAGCGTCTAGCGGTTCCTACGAGCAGTACTTC. It encodes CASSLASSGSYEQYF.

The rearrangement links TRBV11-3 to TRBJ2-1; 10 bases agree with TRBD1. This CDR3 comprises 15 residues. In germline, CDR1 is SGHNT, CDR2 YENEEA. V was pared by 5 bases and J by 6 bases, with 7 bases of the junction left unmatched. CDR3 sequence reads: CASSTPDRGGNEQFF. The CDR3, as DNA: TGTGCCAGCAGCACTCCGGACAGGGGGGGCAATGAGCAGTTCTTC.

The V gene is TRBV15, the J gene TRBJ2-3; D is possibly TRBD2 (6 bases). Between the trimmed V and J ends, which lost 5 bases and 3 bases, there was a span of 15 bases. Germline assignment: CDR1 LNHNV and CDR2 YYDKDF (reference sequence). The CDR3 length is 15 residues. Here the CDR3 DNA reads TGTGCCACCAGCCCCACCGGCGGGGCGACAGATACGCAGTATTTT. Residues: CATSPTGGATDTQYF.

V and J are TRBV15 and TRBJ2-3, with a tentative D call TRBD2 (6 bases). CDR3 length: 18 amino acids. Germline CDR1 and CDR2: LNHNV and YYDKDF (reference sequence). V lost 0 bases to trimming and J lost 0 bases, with 16 bases between them. DNA of the CDR3: TGTGCCACCAGCAGAGACCGACAGACCGGGACTAGCACAGATACGCAGTATTTT. Translation gives CATSRDRQTGTSTDTQYF.

Written as DNA, the CDR3 is TGTGCCAGCAGTGCGACAGGTCCCTCCTACGAGCAGTACTTC. Translated, it gives CASSATGPSYEQYF. This rearrangement joins TRBV2 to TRBJ2-7, with a possible D match to TRBD1 (6 bases). The CDR3 is 14 residues long. Germline-derived CDR1 and CDR2 are SNHLY and FYNNEI. V was shortened by 4 bases and J by 0 bases, with 10 bases between the two germline ends.

The chain employs TRBV4-1 and TRBJ1-1; 8 nucleotides align to TRBD1. CDR3 size: 14 residues. Germline loops: CDR1 MGHRA, CDR2 YSYEKL. With V trimmed by 3 bases and J by 2 bases, 2 bases remained unmatched. The CDR3 spells CASSQDRVNTEAFF. The CDR3 coding sequence is TGCGCCAGCAGCCAGGACAGGGTAAACACTGAAGCTTTCTTT.

The chain joins TRBV7-8 to TRBJ2-2, with D possibly matching TRBD1 (6 bases). Germline CDR1 is SGHVS and CDR2 is FQNEAQ. The CDR3 consists of 17 residues. Trimming shortened V by 5 bases and J by 5 bases, and 21 bases separated the two germline ends. The CDR3 protein is CASSVTGHLMRTGELFF. CDR3 sequence (DNA): TGTGCCAGCAGCGTGACAGGCCACTTAATGAGGACCGGGGAGCTGTTTTTT.

The genes are TRBV9 and TRBJ2-7; 8 bases are shared with TRBD2. The J segment lost 4 bases and the V segment lost 0 bases, leaving 12 bases of the junction unmatched. The CDR3 has 17 residues. Germline CDR1 and CDR2: SGDLS and YYNGEE. The DNA of the CDR3 is TGTGCCAGCAGCGTAGCGGCTACCAGCGGGAGCCTATACGAGCAGTACTTC. Its protein product is CASSVAATSGSLYEQYF.

V and J are TRBV5-1 and TRBJ2-3, with TRBD1 matching over 9 bases. CDR3 length: 14 amino acids. Germline V lookup: CDR1 SGHRS, CDR2 YFSETQ. Trimming took 4 bases from V and 0 from J; bases not matched to a gene: 0. CDR3 amino acids: CASSGTGSTDTQYF. The CDR3 DNA reads TGCGCCAGCAGCGGGACAGGGAGCACAGATACGCAGTATTTT.

V gene TRBV30 combines with J gene TRBJ2-7; 8 bases align to TRBD1. Germline CDR1 GTSNPN, CDR2 SVGIG (reference sequence). The CDR3 has 14 amino acids. With V trimmed by 2 bases and J by 4 bases, 7 bases remained unmatched. The CDR3 protein is CAWSPGGRGYEQYF. The CDR3 coding sequence is TGTGCCTGGAGTCCAGGGGGCCGTGGGTACGAGCAGTACTTC.

This clone appeared a few times. V is TRBV5-6 and J is TRBJ1-1, with TRBD1 as a possible D gene (5 bases). CDR1 and CDR2 (germline): SGHDT, YYEEEE. Trimming took off 3 bases at V and 8 bases at J, with 8 bases between the two ends. The CDR3 runs 11 residues. The CDR3 sequence is CASSWGGEAFF. The CDR3 DNA follows: TGTGCCAGCAGCTGGGGGGGGGAAGCTTTCTTT.

The rearrangement links TRBV4-1 to TRBJ1-5; D is unresolved. Trimming shortened V by 2 bases and J by 6 bases, and 14 bases separated the two germline ends. Per germline, CDR1 MGHRA and CDR2 YSYEKL. This CDR3 has 15 amino acids. CDR3 loop: CASSQRSLPSQPQHF. CDR3 nucleotide sequence: TGCGCCAGCAGCCAACGGTCCTTGCCAAGTCAGCCCCAGCATTTT.

The V gene is TRBV28, the J gene TRBJ2-7; D is ambiguous. The germline CDR1 and CDR2 sequences are MDHEN and SYDVKM. The germline V and J ends were trimmed by 0 bases and 5 bases, with 8 bases remaining between them. This CDR3 region has 13 residues. For the CDR3, the DNA is TGTGCCAGCAGTTTATGGGTGGCGGACGAGCAGTACTTC. Encoded protein: CASSLWVADEQYF.

V gene TRBV6-5 combines with J gene TRBJ2-7; 9 bases fit TRBD1. Losses at the gene ends were 3 bases for V and 1 base for J; bases not matched to a gene: 4. CDR3 length: 15 amino acids. Germline lookup yields CDR1 MNHEY and CDR2 SVGAGI. In DNA form, the CDR3 reads TGTGCCAGCAGTTATTACGGGACAGGGTCCTACGAGCAGTACTTC. This encodes CASSYYGTGSYEQYF.

The chain employs TRBV5-6 and TRBJ1-2; perhaps TRBD1 as D (5 bases). This CDR3 has 17 residues. Deletions cut 0 bases from V and 0 bases from J, with 15 bases between. Germline assignment: CDR1 SGHDT and CDR2 YYEEEE. The CDR3 sequence is CASSLVRGGGPNYGYTF. The CDR3 DNA is TGTGCCAGCAGCTTGGTTCGGGGCGGGGGACCTAACTATGGCTACACCTTC.

The V and J genes are TRBV7-8 and TRBJ2-7; TRBD2 is a possible D gene (6 bases). This CDR3 has 20 residues. Deletions cut 2 bases from V and 6 bases from J, with 32 bases between. Germline V CDR1 and CDR2: SGHVS, FQNEAQ. The CDR3 region has the DNA TGTGCCAGCAGCTTACGCCCCCCTTCCGGGAGAATACCGGTTGGGTGCGAGCAGTACTTC. Its protein product is CASSLRPPSGRIPVGCEQYF.

The rearrangement links TRBV28 to TRBJ2-7; a possible D gene is TRBD2 (5 bases). V lost 7 bases to trimming and J lost 5 bases, with 15 bases between them. The CDR3 runs 13 residues. Germline values: CDR1 MDHEN, CDR2 SYDVKM. Here the CDR3 DNA reads TGTGCCAGCACCTCCGGGTCCGGGGACGAGCAGTACTTC. Its translation: CASTSGSGDEQYF.